This T cell receptor beta chain came from a study of blood T cell repertoires in COVID-19. Seattle researchers signed up patients amid active infection and tracked them longitudinally. Authors' processing steps: The authors estimated nucleated cell counts from reference gene primer amplification. Measured with immunoSEQ multiplex PCR; TCRdb has only the in-frame clones, and not every one. V and J calls plus clone size are reproduced from that table; the DNA served to infer D and trimming. The sample has 150,000 to 200,000 clones, around 84% seen once. This TCR came from a woman aged 70-85 years with COVID-19, enrolled during active disease. Sequenced sample: peripheral blood.

CDR3 nucleotides: TGTGCCAGCAGCCAACAGTACACCGGGGAGCTGTTTTTT. Amino acid sequence: CASSQQYTGELFF. The chain carries TRBV11-3 and TRBJ2-2; D is undetermined. Germline V CDR1 and CDR2: SGHNT, YENEEA. The CDR3 covers 13 residues. V was trimmed by 5 bases and J by 3 bases, leaving 7 bases between them.